This T cell receptor (beta chain) originates from a study of beta chain features in type 1 diabetes. The CDR3 contains 11 residues. CDR1 SEHNR and CDR2 FQNEAQ come from the germline V gene (reference sequence). V lost 3 bases, J lost 6 bases, and 5 bases lay in between. Study conclusions and caveats: TCRB CDR3s from Type 1 diabetes patients were moderately but significantly shorter in all four CD4+ subsets.

The isolated RNA, all of it, was reverse transcribed, so expressed TCRB transcripts were what got sequenced. TCRdb keeps only in-frame clones here, not all; method: immunoSEQ multiplex PCR. The profile covers 600,000 or so clones, with more than 12% appearing a single time and approximately 0.043% taken by the ten largest. With respect to this clone: Its matching antigen is unknown.

Sequenced material: naive CD4+ T cells from blood. The clonotype comes from a man between 18 and 29 years old with type 1 diabetes. V and J are TRBV7-9 and TRBJ1-1; D is unresolved. The CDR3 spells CASSFSPEAFF. The CDR3 DNA sequence: TGTGCCAGCAGCTTTAGCCCTGAAGCTTTCTTT.